This TCR beta chain was profiled in a study of cytotoxic CD8 clonotypes in ibrutinib-treated CLL. Background on the study: Responses: 24 partial, 2 complete; after median roughly 68 months, roughly 14 stayed remitted, 12 progressed. Overall study findings and caveats: While tracking circulating CD8+ T-cell counts, baseline clonality exceeded that of age-matched healthy donors. Sampling times, which were not matched between the groups, differed between sustained-remission patients and progressing patients. At progression, clonality fell back toward baseline after rising at ibrutinib response.

Notes on this clone: Its antigen is not known.

Assay: immunoSEQ multiplex PCR; the TCRdb copy retains only in-frame clones and omits some. The sample records more than 150,000 clones, around 72% being singletons. The sequenced sample was PBMCs, obtained after 24 months of ibrutinib treatment. The origin of this receptor is a human donor with chronic lymphocytic leukemia.

CDR3 sequence: CASSPIYGTLSYEQYF. The CDR3 region has the DNA TGTGCCAGCAGCCCAATCTACGGGACCTTATCCTACGAGCAGTACTTC. The chain employs TRBV4-2 and TRBJ2-7; D tentatively fits TRBD1 or TRBD2 (5 bases each). Trimming cost V 4 bases and J 1 base, with 17 bases left between them. The CDR3 is 16 residues long. From germline, CDR1 is LGHNA and CDR2 YNFKEQ.